A single sample is the source of the 20 T cell receptor beta chains below, sequenced in a study of beta chain features in type 1 diabetes. Investigators reverse transcribed all isolated RNA, so they sequenced expressed TCRB transcripts. Method: immunoSEQ multiplex PCR; TCRdb's copy keeps in-frame clones and lacks some. The repertoire holds around 300,000 clones, with approximately 14% as singletons. The sequenced material came from central memory CD4+ T cells from blood. All receptors derive from a man aged 25-45 years in good health.

This clone was seen more than once but under ten times. The chain carries TRBV7-3 and TRBJ1-2; the D gene is possibly TRBD1 (5 bases). Germline CDR1 and CDR2: SGHTA and FQGTGA. The CDR3 extends over 13 amino acids. Trimming stripped 4 bases from V and 5 bases from J, with 11 bases between. The CDR3, as DNA: TGTGCCAGCAGCTCATCGGGACTTTATGGCTACACCTTC. Encoded protein: CASSSSGLYGYTF.

There are a few counts of this clone. The V gene is TRBV6-1, the J gene TRBJ1-1; tentative D call: TRBD1 (6 bases). CDR1 and CDR2 (germline): MNHNS, SASEGT. This CDR3 region has 13 residues. V gave up 2 bases and J gave up 8 bases, with 12 bases separating them. The CDR3: CASSEMGAWEAFF. CDR3 coding DNA: TGTGCCAGCAGTGAAATGGGGGCCTGGGAAGCTTTCTTT.

The V gene is TRBV7-8, the J gene TRBJ1-2; the match to TRBD1 covers 7 bases. The CDR3 length is 15 residues. The V gene end was trimmed by 3 bases and the J gene end by 3 bases; junction bases not matched to a gene: 7. Germline assignment: CDR1 SGHVS and CDR2 FQNEAQ. The CDR3 loop reads CASSFASGQDYGYTF. CDR3 nucleotide sequence: TGTGCCAGCAGCTTCGCCAGCGGACAGGACTATGGCTACACCTTC. Full variable domain (missing parts from reference TRBV7-8 and TRBJ1-2): GAGVSQSPRYKVAKRGQDVALRCDPISGHVSLFWYQQALGQGPEFLTYFQNEAQLDKSGLPSDRFFAERPEGSVSTLKIQRTQQEDSAVYLCASSFASGQDYGYTFGSGTRLTVV.

In its sample, this clone was seen a few times. V is TRBV29-1 and J is TRBJ1-1; perhaps TRBD1 as D (5 bases). The germline V gene encodes CDR1 SQVTM and CDR2 ANQGSEA. The ends were cut back, 7 bases at V and 3 bases at J, with 12 bases in the middle. This CDR3 region has 12 residues. The CDR3 sequence is CSARGGDTEAFF. The CDR3 nucleotides are TGCAGCGCCCGGGGGGGGGACACTGAAGCTTTCTTT. The full variable domain, completed using reference TRBV29-1 and TRBJ1-1, is SAVISQKPSRDICQRGTSLTIQCQVDSQVTMMFWYRQQPGQSLTLIATANQGSEATYESGFVIDKFPISRPNLTFSTLTVSNMSPEDSSIYLCSARGGDTEAFFGQGTRLTVV.

The gene calls are TRBV7-8 and TRBJ2-3; tentatively, D is TRBD1 or TRBD2 (6 bases each). Germline CDR1 is SGHVS and CDR2 is FQNEAQ. This CDR3 region has 16 residues. V lost 5 bases to trimming and J lost 5 bases, with 20 bases between them. CDR3 amino acids: CASSRNIGGFEDTQYF. As DNA, the CDR3 is TGTGCCAGCAGCCGGAATATCGGGGGCTTTGAAGATACGCAGTATTTT.

This clone was recorded a few times. This chain uses TRBV5-1 with TRBJ2-3; the D gene is possibly TRBD2 (6 bases). This CDR3 contains 15 residues. Trimming cost V 4 bases and J 6 bases, with 18 bases left between them. Germline CDR1 SGHRS, CDR2 YFSETQ. This CDR3 reads CASSAEGLRSDTQYF. The CDR3 DNA sequence: TGCGCCAGCAGCGCGGAGGGCCTCCGTTCGGATACGCAGTATTTT.

This clone was observed a few times. V usage is TRBV20-1 and J usage is TRBJ2-5; D possibly corresponds to TRBD2 (6 bases). CDR1 and CDR2 (germline): DFQATT, SNEGSKA (reference sequence). This CDR3 is built from 11 residues. V was shortened by 7 bases and J by 3 bases, with 9 bases between the two germline ends. CDR3 nucleotides: TGCAGTGTAAGGAGGGAAGAGACCCAGTACTTC. It translates to CSVRREETQYF.

The rearrangement uses TRBV7-7 and TRBJ2-2; 10 bases match TRBD2. The V and J ends lost 4 bases and 1 base, in that order; junction bases with no gene match: 6. The CDR3 totals 17 residues. Per germline, CDR1 SSHAT and CDR2 FNYEAQ (reference sequence). The CDR3 DNA sequence: TGTGCCAGCAGCTCCGTTAGCGGGGGGCAGAACACCGGGGAGCTGTTTTTT. Encoded protein: CASSSVSGGQNTGELFF.

This clone was picked up a small number of times. The same CDR3 can be traced to other DNA sequences in this sample. The CDR3 is CASSFGVYNEQFF. The CDR3 coding sequence is TGTGCCAGCAGCTTTGGAGTTTACAATGAGCAGTTCTTC. The rearrangement links TRBV5-6 to TRBJ2-1, with no clear D. Germline V gene sequence: CDR1 SGHDT, CDR2 YYEEEE. Trimming left V 2 bases short and J 4 bases short, with 7 bases between. The CDR3 is 13 amino acids.

This clone has a handful of counts. The chain links TRBV7-2 to TRBJ2-1, with D perhaps matching TRBD1 (5 bases). The CDR3 covers 12 residues. Germline values: CDR1 SGHTA, CDR2 FQGNSA. V lost 5 bases to trimming and J lost 10 bases, with 12 bases between them. For the CDR3, the DNA is TGTGCCAGCAGCCGCAGGGTCGAAGAGCAGTTCTTC. Encoded protein: CASSRRVEEQFF. Supplemented by reference TRBV7-2 and TRBJ2-1, the full variable domain reads GAGVSQSPSNKVTEKGKDVELRCDPISGHTALYWYRQSLGQGLEFLIYFQGNSAPDKSGLPSDRFSAERTGGSVSTLTIQRTQQEDSAVYLCASSRRVEEQFFGPGTRLTVL.

This clone occurred a few times. The rearrangement links TRBV5-1 to TRBJ2-2, with D tentatively TRBD2 (5 bases). CDR1 is SGHRS, CDR2 YFSETQ, per germline. With 0 bases removed from V and 1 base from J, the gap between germline ends came to 7 bases. This CDR3 is built from 15 residues. The CDR3 bases are TGCGCCAGCAGCTTGGGGACTCTGAACACCGGGGAGCTGTTTTTT. This translates into CASSLGTLNTGELFF.

This sequence joins TRBV19 and TRBJ2-1; no firm D call. This CDR3 contains 13 residues. V was pared by 3 bases and J by 9 bases, with 12 bases between. Germline V gives CDR1 LNHDA, CDR2 SQIVND (reference sequence). DNA of the CDR3: TGTGCCAGTAGTATTTACCGGACGGGTGAGCAGTTCTTC. Translating gives CASSIYRTGEQFF. Using reference TRBV19 and TRBJ2-1 for the parts outside the CDR3, the full variable domain is DGGITQSPKYLFRKEGQNVTLSCEQNLNHDAMYWYRQDPGQGLRLIYYSQIVNDFQKGDIAEGYSVSREKKESFPLTVTSAQKNPTAFYLCASSIYRTGEQFFGPGTRLTVL.

Turning to this clone: Other DNA sequences from this sample encode an identical CDR3 as well. The chain recombines TRBV7-2 with TRBJ2-2; D is unclear. This CDR3 contains 12 residues. With 2 bases removed from V and 5 bases from J, the gap between germline ends came to 3 bases. Germline CDR1 reads SGHTA; CDR2 reads FQGNSA. The CDR3 DNA reads TGTGCCAGCAGCTTACGTACCGGGGAGCTGTTTTTT. Its protein is CASSLRTGELFF.

In this sample, this clone turned up a few times. The CDR3 DNA sequence: TGTGCCAGCAGCTTGGAGGGGACCCAGTACTTC. The encoded protein is CASSLEGTQYF. The chain couples TRBV7-2 to TRBJ2-5; D may be TRBD2 (6 bases). The CDR3 sequence is 11 residues long. Per germline, CDR1 SGHTA and CDR2 FQGNSA. The V and J ends lost 3 bases and 7 bases respectively, with 6 bases between them. Variable domain in full (rest from reference TRBV7-2 and TRBJ2-5): GAGVSQSPSNKVTEKGKDVELRCDPISGHTALYWYRQSLGQGLEFLIYFQGNSAPDKSGLPSDRFSAERTGGSVSTLTIQRTQQEDSAVYLCASSLEGTQYFGPGTRLLVL.

This clone was picked up a small number of times. The CDR3 nucleotides read TGTGCCAGCAGTGAAGCACAGGGAACCCAGTACTTC. This translates into CASSEAQGTQYF. This chain joins TRBV6-1 and TRBJ2-5, with a weak D call TRBD1 (6 bases). The CDR3 covers 12 residues. V was pared by 0 bases and J by 8 bases, with 7 bases between. Germline CDR1 MNHNS, CDR2 SASEGT.

The rearrangement links TRBV7-2 to TRBJ1-3; D is unclear. V was cut by 5 bases and J by 4 bases, with 6 bases left in between. The CDR3 loop spans 12 amino acids. Germline lookup yields CDR1 SGHTA and CDR2 FQGNSA. The CDR3 DNA sequence: TGTGCCAGCAGCGATAGAGGAAACACCATATATTTT. Amino acids: CASSDRGNTIYF.

This clone was detected only a few times. The chain carries TRBV27 and TRBJ2-7; 10 positions agree with TRBD1. Germline-derived CDR1 and CDR2 are MNHEY and SMNVEV (reference sequence). The CDR3 extends over 16 amino acids. Trimming at V came to 3 bases and at J to 4 bases, leaving 9 bases not matched to a gene. The CDR3 DNA reads TGTGCCAGCAGTTTTGACGGCCGGGACAGGGGATACGAGCAGTACGTC. Protein sequence: CASSFDGRDRGYEQYV.

The gene calls are TRBV25-1 and TRBJ2-6, with D perhaps TRBD1 (7 bases). Trimming left V 2 bases short and J 1 base short, with 15 bases between. The CDR3 has 18 residues. Germline CDR1 reads MGHDK; CDR2 reads SYGVNS. The CDR3 nucleotides are TGTGCCAGCAGTGAACCCACCAGGGGGGTATCTGGGGCCAACGTCCTGACTTTC. It specifies CASSEPTRGVSGANVLTF.

This clone was detected a few times. The genes are TRBV5-5 and TRBJ2-5; the D gene is possibly TRBD1 (6 bases). The V end was cut by 4 bases, the J end by 5 bases, with 15 bases between. The CDR3 consists of 14 residues. Germline CDR1 reads SGHKS; CDR2 reads YYEKEE (reference sequence). CDR3 sequence reads: CASSPGHGLETQYF. The CDR3 DNA reads as TGTGCCAGCAGCCCGGGACATGGATTGGAGACCCAGTACTTC.

The chain employs TRBV7-3 and TRBJ2-3; TRBD2 aligns across 12 bases. The CDR3 extends over 16 amino acids. Per germline, CDR1 SGHTA and CDR2 FQGTGA. Trimming at V came to 6 bases and at J to 0 bases, leaving 4 bases not matched to a gene. CDR3 region: CASRGGLAGSTDTQYF. The CDR3 DNA sequence: TGTGCCAGCAGGGGCGGACTAGCGGGAAGCACAGATACGCAGTATTTT.